This T cell receptor (beta chain) derives from a study of T cell repertoires in cytomegalovirus infection. In the study overall: CMV infection and matching HLA type were both indicated by public TCR beta signatures.

TCRdb passed the reads through MiXCR, listing each CDR3 protein once. The data show fewer than 550,000 distinct CDR3 sequences, 15% to 20% seen once. V was cut by 4 bases and J by 1 base, with 25 bases left in between. This CDR3 has 19 residues. The germline V gene has CDR1 MNHEY and CDR2 SMNVEV (reference sequence). The study's findings and limits: The study found HLA-C-restricted CMV-specific TCR beta clonotypes dominating the ex vivo response.

For this clonotype: The target antigen is unknown.

The TCR comes from a human donor in good health (CMV status not recorded). Some clones in this sample may be carry-over from other donors' samples. Source material: CD8+ T cells from PBMCs. The chain joins TRBV27 to TRBJ2-5; D may be TRBD1 (5 bases). The CDR3 loop is CASSSVTDAPLRIQETQYF. CDR3 nucleotides: TGTGCCAGCAGTTCTGTGACAGACGCTCCCCTTCGAATCCAAGAGACCCAGTACTTC.